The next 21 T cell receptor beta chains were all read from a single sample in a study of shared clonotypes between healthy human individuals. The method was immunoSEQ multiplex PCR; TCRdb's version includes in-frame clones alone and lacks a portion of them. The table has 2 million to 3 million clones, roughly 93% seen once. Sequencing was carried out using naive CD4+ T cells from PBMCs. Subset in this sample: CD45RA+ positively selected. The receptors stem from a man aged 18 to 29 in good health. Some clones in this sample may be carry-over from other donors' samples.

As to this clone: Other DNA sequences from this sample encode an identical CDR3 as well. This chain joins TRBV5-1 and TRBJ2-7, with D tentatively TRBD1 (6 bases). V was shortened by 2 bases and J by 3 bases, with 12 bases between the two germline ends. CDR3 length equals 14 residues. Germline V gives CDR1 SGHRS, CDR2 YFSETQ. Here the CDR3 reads CASSLLQGNYEQYF. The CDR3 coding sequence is TGCGCCAGCAGCTTACTTCAGGGGAACTACGAGCAGTACTTC. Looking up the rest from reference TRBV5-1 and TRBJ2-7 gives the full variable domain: KAGVTQTPRYLIKTRGQQVTLSCSPISGHRSVSWYQQTPGQGLQFLFEYFSETQRNKGNFPGRFSGRQFSNSRSEMNVSTLELGDSALYLCASSLLQGNYEQYFGPGTRLTVT.

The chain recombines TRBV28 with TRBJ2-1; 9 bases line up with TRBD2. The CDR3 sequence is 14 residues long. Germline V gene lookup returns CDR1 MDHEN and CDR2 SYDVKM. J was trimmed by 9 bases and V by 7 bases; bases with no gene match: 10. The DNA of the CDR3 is TGTGCCAGCAATCGGCCGGGACTAGCATCTGAGCAGTTCTTC. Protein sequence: CASNRPGLASEQFF.

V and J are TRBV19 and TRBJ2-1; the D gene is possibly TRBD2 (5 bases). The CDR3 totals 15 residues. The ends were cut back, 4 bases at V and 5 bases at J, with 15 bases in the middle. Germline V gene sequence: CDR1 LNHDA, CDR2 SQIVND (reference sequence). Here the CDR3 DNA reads TGTGCCAGTAGTAATCGAGAGGGTCTACACAATGAGCAGTTCTTC. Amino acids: CASSNREGLHNEQFF.

CDR3 nucleotides: TGCGCCAGCAGCACCCGGACAGGGGGCTTCGGAGAGACCCAGTACTTC. This translates into CASSTRTGGFGETQYF. The V call is TRBV5-1, the J call TRBJ2-5; 11 bases agree with TRBD1. The CDR3 extends over 16 amino acids. The V segment lost 4 bases and the J segment 4 bases; nucleotides outside the gene matches: 9. CDR1 and CDR2 (germline): SGHRS, YFSETQ.

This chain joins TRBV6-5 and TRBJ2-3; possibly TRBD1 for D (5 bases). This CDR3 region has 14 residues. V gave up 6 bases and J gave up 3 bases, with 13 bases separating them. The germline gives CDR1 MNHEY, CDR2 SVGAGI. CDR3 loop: CASRQWRQTDTQYF. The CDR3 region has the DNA TGTGCCAGCAGGCAGTGGCGACAGACAGATACGCAGTATTTT.

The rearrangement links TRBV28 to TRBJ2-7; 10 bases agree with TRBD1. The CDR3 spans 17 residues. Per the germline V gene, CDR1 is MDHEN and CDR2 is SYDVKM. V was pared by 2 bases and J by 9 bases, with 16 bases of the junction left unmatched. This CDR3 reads CASSLKSPATGGVGQYF. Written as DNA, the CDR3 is TGTGCCAGCAGTTTAAAGTCCCCCGCGACAGGGGGCGTAGGGCAGTACTTC.

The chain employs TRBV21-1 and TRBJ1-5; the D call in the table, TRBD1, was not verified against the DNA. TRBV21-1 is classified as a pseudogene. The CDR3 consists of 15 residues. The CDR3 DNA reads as TGTGCCAGCAGGGGACCGGGACAGGGGAGTCAGCCCCAGCATTTT. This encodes CASRGPGQGSQPQHF.

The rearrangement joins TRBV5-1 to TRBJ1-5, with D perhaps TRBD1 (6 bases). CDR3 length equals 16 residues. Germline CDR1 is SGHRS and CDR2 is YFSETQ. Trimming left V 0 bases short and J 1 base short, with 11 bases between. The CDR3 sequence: CASSLAGTNSNQPQHF. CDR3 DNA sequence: TGCGCCAGCAGCTTGGCCGGGACAAACAGCAATCAGCCCCAGCATTTT.

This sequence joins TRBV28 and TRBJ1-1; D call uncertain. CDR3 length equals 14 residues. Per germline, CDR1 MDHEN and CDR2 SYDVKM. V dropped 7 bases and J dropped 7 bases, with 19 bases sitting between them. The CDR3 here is CASMSSGTRIEAFF. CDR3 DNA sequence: TGTGCCAGCATGTCCTCGGGAACTAGGATTGAAGCTTTCTTT.

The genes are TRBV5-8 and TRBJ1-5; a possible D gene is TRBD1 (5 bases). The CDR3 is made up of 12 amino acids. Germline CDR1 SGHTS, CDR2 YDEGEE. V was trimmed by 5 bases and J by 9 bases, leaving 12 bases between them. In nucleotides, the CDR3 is TGTGCCAGCAGACAGGCTCTGGGGCCCCAGCATTTT. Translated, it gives CASRQALGPQHF.

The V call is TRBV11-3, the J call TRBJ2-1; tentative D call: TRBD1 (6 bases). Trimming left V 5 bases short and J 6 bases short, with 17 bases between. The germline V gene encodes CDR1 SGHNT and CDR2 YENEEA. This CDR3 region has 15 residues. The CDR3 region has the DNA TGTGCCAGCAGCCCAAAGGTGGGGGCACGCAATGAGCAGTTCTTC. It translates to CASSPKVGARNEQFF.

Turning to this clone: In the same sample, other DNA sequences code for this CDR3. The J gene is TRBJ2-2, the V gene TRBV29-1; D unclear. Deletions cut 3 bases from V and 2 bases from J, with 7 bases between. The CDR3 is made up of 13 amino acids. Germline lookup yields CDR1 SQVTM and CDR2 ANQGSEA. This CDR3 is CSVDSRNTGELFF. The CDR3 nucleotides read TGCAGCGTTGATTCCAGAAACACCGGGGAGCTGTTTTTT.

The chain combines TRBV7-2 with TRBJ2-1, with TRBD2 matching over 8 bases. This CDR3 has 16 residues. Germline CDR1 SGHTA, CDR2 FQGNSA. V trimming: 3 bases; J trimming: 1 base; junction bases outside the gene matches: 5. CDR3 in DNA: TGTGCCAGCAGCTTTCTAGCGGGCCTATCCTACAATGAGCAGTTCTTC. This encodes CASSFLAGLSYNEQFF. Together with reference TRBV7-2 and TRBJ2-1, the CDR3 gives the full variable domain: GAGVSQSPSNKVTEKGKDVELRCDPISGHTALYWYRQSLGQGLEFLIYFQGNSAPDKSGLPSDRFSAERTGGSVSTLTIQRTQQEDSAVYLCASSFLAGLSYNEQFFGPGTRLTVL.

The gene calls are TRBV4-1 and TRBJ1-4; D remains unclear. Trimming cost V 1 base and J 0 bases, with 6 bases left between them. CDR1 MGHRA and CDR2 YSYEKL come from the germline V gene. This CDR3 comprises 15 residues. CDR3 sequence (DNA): TGCGCCAGCAGCCAAGGCCCCGCAACTAATGAAAAACTGTTTTTT. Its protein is CASSQGPATNEKLFF.

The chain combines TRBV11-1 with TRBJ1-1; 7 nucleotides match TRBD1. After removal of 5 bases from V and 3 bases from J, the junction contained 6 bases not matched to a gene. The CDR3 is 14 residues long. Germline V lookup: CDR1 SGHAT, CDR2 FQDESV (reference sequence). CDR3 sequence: CASSPEGAHTEAFF. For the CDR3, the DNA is TGTGCCAGCAGCCCTGAGGGGGCGCACACTGAAGCTTTCTTT.

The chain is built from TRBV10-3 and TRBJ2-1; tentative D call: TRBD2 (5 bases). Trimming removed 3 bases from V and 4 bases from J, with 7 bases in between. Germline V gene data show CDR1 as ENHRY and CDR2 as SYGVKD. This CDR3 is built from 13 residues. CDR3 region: CAISEEGYNEQFF. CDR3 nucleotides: TGTGCCATCAGTGAAGAGGGTTACAATGAGCAGTTCTTC.

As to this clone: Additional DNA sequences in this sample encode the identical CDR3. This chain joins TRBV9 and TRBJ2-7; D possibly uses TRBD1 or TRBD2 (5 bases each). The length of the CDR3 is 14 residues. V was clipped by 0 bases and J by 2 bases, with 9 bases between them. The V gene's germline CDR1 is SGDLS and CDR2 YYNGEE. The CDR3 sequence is CASSVAGTAYEQYF. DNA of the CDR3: TGTGCCAGCAGCGTAGCCGGGACCGCCTACGAGCAGTACTTC.

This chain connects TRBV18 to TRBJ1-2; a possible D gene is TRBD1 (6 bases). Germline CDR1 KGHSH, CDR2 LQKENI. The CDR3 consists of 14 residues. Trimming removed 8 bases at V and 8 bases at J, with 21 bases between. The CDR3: CASLPGGASRGYTF. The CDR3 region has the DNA TGTGCCAGCCTCCCGGGGGGCGCATCGCGGGGCTACACCTTC.

For the CDR3, the DNA is TGTGCCAGCAGTTTACCCAGGGGGACAATGAACACCGGGGAGCTGTTTTTT. Its protein product is CASSLPRGTMNTGELFF. The V and J genes are TRBV28 and TRBJ2-2; TRBD1 agrees at 7 bases. Per germline, CDR1 MDHEN and CDR2 SYDVKM. The CDR3 consists of 17 residues. Trimming cost V 2 bases and J 1 base; bases outside gene matches: 7.

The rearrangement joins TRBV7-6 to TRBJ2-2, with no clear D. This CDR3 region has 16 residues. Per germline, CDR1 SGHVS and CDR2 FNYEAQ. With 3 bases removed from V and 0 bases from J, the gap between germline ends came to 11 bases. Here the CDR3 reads CASSFRATANTGELFF. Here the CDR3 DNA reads TGTGCCAGCAGCTTTCGAGCTACCGCGAACACCGGGGAGCTGTTTTTT.

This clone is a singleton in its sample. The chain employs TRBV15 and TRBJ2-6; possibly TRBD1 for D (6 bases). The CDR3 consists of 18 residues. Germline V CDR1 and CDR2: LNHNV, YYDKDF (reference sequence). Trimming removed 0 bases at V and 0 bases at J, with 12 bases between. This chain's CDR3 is CATSRDGGWSSGANVLTF. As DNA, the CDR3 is TGTGCCACCAGCAGAGATGGGGGCTGGAGCTCTGGGGCCAACGTCCTGACTTTC.